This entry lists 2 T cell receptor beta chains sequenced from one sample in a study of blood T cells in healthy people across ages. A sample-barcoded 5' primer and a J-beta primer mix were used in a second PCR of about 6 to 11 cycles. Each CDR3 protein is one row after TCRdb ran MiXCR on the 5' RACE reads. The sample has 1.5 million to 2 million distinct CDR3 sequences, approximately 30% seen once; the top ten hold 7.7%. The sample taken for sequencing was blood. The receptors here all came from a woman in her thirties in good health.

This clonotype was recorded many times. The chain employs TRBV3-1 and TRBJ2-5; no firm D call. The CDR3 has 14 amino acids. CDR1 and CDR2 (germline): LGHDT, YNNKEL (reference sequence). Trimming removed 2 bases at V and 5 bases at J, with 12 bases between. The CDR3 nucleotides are TGTGCCAGCAGCCAATCCCTGGCGTGGGAGACCCAGTACTTC. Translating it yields CASSQSLAWETQYF.

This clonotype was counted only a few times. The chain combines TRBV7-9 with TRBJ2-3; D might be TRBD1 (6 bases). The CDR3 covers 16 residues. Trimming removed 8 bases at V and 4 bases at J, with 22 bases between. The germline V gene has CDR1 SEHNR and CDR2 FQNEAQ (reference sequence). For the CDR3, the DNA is TGTGCCAGCTGCCGGGGACATAGTAACGCATCAGATACGCAGTATTTT. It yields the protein CASCRGHSNASDTQYF.